The subject of this entry is one T cell receptor (beta chain). Its target is not known. This specimen belongs to a study of T cell responses to AZD1222 COVID-19 vaccine. As for the study in general: Second-dose intervals near 4 or 12 weeks were combined. The study's findings and limits: Repertoires in all cases were sampled only once the peak T cell response had passed.

The CDR3 sequence is 15 residues long. V gave up 4 bases and J gave up 4 bases, with 16 bases separating them. In germline, CDR1 is SGHVS, CDR2 FNYEAQ. Sequencing was performed with immunoSEQ multiplex PCR; in TCRdb, only in-frame clones are kept and a portion is missing. In the table there are 90,000 to 120,000 clones, 75% to 90% of which are singletons. This chain uses TRBV7-6 with TRBJ1-1; D perhaps matches TRBD1 (5 bases). Sequencing was performed on peripheral blood, taken on day 0 of AZD1222 vaccination. The TCR originated in an adult in good health. The CDR3 here is CASSSLGGTGTEAFF. In DNA form, the CDR3 reads TGTGCCAGCAGCTCCCTTGGGGGGACTGGCACTGAAGCTTTCTTT.